Listed below are T cell receptor beta chains from one sample, sequenced in a study of regulatory T cells in long-lasting Graves disease. Each CDR3 protein is one row after TCRdb ran MiXCR on the multiplex PCR reads. The profile shows roughly 500,000 distinct CDR3 sequences, 12% of them singletons. A further study also used this sample, focusing on T cells in Graves' hyperthyroidism and ophthalmopathy.

The sequenced sample was peripheral blood mononuclear cells (PBMCs), obtained at new diagnosis, from a patient treated with antithyroid drugs. Receptors originate from a woman aged 25-40 years with Graves disease. Each CDR3 is given with its conserved first and last residue. The order of the fields is D gene, J gene, CDR3 length, V gene, clone size, CDR3 DNA, CDR3 protein. D genes are given only for firm matches. Rows may omit the clone size; those that give it use once, few, many or a size class.

NA	TRBJ2-7	16	TRBV6-2/TRBV6-3	many	TGTGCCAGCAGTGAGGGCACTCCGCGTTTGGCCTACGAGCAGTACTTC	CASSEGTPRLAYEQYF
NA	TRBJ1-1	13	TRBV10-3	many	TGTGCCATCAGTGGAGGCAGGGCTACTGAAGCTTTCTTT	CAISGGRATEAFF
NA	TRBJ2-2	18	TRBV28	NA	TGTGCCAGCAGTTGGGAGGACAATAGCCCGCCCAACACCGGGGAGCTGTTTTTT	CASSWEDNSPPNTGELFF
TRBD2	TRBJ2-1	17	TRBV19	NA	TGTGCCAGTAGTATGAGGGCTAGCGGGAGAACCTACAATGAGCAGTTCTTC	CASSMRASGRTYNEQFF
NA	TRBJ2-3	13	TRBV30	many	TGTGCCTGGAGTGTAACGGGAACAGATACGCAGTATTTT	CAWSVTGTDTQYF
NA	TRBJ2-4	18	TRBV6-2/TRBV6-3	NA	TGTGCCAGCAGTTACTCGAAAGGGGCAGAAATGGCCAAAAACATTCAGTACTTC	CASSYSKGAEMAKNIQYF
NA	TRBJ2-2	19	TRBV11-2	many	TGTGCCAGCAGCACACCACGGGGACGCGGAAACCCCCTAGGCGGGGAGCTGTTTTTT	CASSTPRGRGNPLGGELFF
NA	TRBJ1-5	15	TRBV6-1	many	TGTGCCAGCAGTGTCGCCGGGACAAACAATCAGCCCCAGCATTTT	CASSVAGTNNQPQHF
TRBD2	TRBJ2-5	15	TRBV7-8	many	TGTGCCAGCAGCTTGGGGGGAGGGGTAACAGAGACCCAGTACTTC	CASSLGGGVTETQYF
NA	TRBJ2-1	14	TRBV4-1	many	TGCGCCAGCAGCCAAGGGGACTCCTACAATGAGCAGTTCTTC	CASSQGDSYNEQFF
NA	TRBJ2-2	11	TRBV30	NA	TGTGCCTTGGAGCGTGGCGGGGAGCTGTTTTTT	CALERGGELFF
NA	TRBJ1-1	13	TRBV3-1	many	TGTGCCAGCATGAGGGGGGATAACCAAGAAGCTTTCTTT	CASMRGDNQEAFF
TRBD1	TRBJ2-5	16	TRBV6-1	few	TGTGCCAGCAGCCCGCTGCCGGGACAGGGGGAAGAGACCCAGTACTTC	CASSPLPGQGEETQYF